This T cell receptor beta chain was sequenced during a study of T-cell memory formation after mild COVID-19. Study-wide background: The TCR clusters were mostly specific to one donor. Regarding the study as a whole: CD8+ contracting clones occupied EMRA, while CD4+ ones occupied mainly CM and EM. The SARS-CoV-2 specificity of second-wave clones reaching peak at day 37 remained unverified. Clones shrinking between day 15 and 85 showed a balanced CD4/CD8 split, and those that grew later tilted toward CD4+.

The V gene lost 4 bases and the J gene lost 6 bases, with 16 bases spanning the gap. The length of the CDR3 is 14 residues. Germline V gene data show CDR1 as MNHNY and CDR2 as SVGAGI (reference sequence). TCRdb called the 5' RACE reads again in MiXCR, with one record for every CDR3 protein. The sample has a few hundred thousand distinct CDR3 sequences, 20% to 25% seen once. For this clonotype: What it recognizes is unknown.

The rearrangement links TRBV6-6 to TRBJ2-7, with a weak D call TRBD1 (5 bases). Sequencing input: PBMCs or a T cell subset sorted from them (not recorded which). This clonotype originated in a man younger than 35 who had mild COVID-19 (a few samples of this study predate the infection). Cell type and time point are not known. CDR3: CASSWVTEGAEQYF. The CDR3 nucleotides are TGTGCCAGCAGTTGGGTGACAGAAGGGGCCGAGCAGTACTTC.